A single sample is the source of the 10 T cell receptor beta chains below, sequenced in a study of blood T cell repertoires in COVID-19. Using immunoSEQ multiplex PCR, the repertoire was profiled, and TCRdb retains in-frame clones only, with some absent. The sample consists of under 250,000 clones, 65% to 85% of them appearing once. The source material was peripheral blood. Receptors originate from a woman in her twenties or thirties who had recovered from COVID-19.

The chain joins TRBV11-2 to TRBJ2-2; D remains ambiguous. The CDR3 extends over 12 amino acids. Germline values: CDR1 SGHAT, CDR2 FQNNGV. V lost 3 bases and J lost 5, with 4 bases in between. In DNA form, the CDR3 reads TGTGCCAGCAGCTTGGAGACCGGGGAGCTGTTTTTT. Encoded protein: CASSLETGELFF.

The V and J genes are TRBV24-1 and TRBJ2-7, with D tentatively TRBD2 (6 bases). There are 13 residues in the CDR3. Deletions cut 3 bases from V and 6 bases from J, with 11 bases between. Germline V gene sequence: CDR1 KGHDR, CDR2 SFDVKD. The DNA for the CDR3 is TGTGCCACCAGTGATCCGCGGGGACTCGAGCAGTACTTC. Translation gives CATSDPRGLEQYF.

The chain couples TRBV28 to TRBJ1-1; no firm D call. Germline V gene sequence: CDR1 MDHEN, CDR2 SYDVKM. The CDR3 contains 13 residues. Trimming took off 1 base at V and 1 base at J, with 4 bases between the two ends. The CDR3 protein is CASSLLSNTEAFF. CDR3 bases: TGTGCCAGCAGTTTATTATCGAACACTGAAGCTTTCTTT.

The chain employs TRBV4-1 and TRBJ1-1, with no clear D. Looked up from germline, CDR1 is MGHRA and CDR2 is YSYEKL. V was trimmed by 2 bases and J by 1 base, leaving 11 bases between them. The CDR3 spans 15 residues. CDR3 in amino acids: CASSQKGVENTEAFF. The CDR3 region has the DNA TGCGCCAGCAGCCAAAAAGGAGTTGAGAACACTGAAGCTTTCTTT.

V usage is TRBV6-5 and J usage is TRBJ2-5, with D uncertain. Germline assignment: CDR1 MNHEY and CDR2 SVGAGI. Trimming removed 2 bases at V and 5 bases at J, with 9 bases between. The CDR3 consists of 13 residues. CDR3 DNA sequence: TGTGCCAGCAGTTACCGCCCTGAGGAGACCCAGTACTTC. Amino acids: CASSYRPEETQYF.

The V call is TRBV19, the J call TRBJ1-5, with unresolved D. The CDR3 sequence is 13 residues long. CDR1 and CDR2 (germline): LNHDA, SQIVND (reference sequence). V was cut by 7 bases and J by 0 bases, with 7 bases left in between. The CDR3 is CASTHSSNQPQHF. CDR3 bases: TGTGCCAGTACCCACAGTAGCAATCAGCCCCAGCATTTT.

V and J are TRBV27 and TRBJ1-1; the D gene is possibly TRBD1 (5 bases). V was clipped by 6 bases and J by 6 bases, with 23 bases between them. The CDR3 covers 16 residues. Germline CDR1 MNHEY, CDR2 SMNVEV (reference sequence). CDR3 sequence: CASRKQVAGRFSEAFF. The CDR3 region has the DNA TGTGCCAGCAGGAAGCAGGTGGCAGGGAGGTTCTCTGAAGCTTTCTTT.

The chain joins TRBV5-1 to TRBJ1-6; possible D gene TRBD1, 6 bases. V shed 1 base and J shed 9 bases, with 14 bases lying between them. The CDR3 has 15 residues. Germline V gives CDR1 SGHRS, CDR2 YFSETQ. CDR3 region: CASSLYGGEASPLHF. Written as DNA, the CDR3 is TGCGCCAGCAGCTTGTATGGGGGCGAAGCTTCACCCCTCCACTTT.

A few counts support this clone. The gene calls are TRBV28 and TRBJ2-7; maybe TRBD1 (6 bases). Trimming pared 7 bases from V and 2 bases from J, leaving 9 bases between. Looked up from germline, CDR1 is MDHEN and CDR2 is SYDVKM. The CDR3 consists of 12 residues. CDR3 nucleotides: TGTGCCAGCATAGGGGGAACCTACGAGCAGTACTTC. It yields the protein CASIGGTYEQYF.

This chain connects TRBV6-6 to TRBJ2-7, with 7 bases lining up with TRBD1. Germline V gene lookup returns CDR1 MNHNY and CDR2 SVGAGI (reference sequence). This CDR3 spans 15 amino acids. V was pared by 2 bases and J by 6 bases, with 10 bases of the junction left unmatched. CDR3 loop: CASSYATGNRGEQYF. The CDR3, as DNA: TGTGCCAGCAGTTACGCTACAGGTAACAGGGGCGAGCAGTACTTC.